One TCR beta chain is described in this entry. Trimming took 4 bases from V and 7 from J, leaving 9 bases between them. Looked up from germline, CDR1 is SGHRS and CDR2 is YFSETQ. CDR3 length equals 11 residues. The data were produced by immunoSEQ multiplex PCR, yet TCRdb's version contains in-frame clones alone and is incomplete. The sample carries 130,000 to 150,000 clones, more than 80% recorded once. This entry comes from a study of blood T cell repertoires in COVID-19. Study information: PBMCs, B-cell-depleted T cells, or T cells provided the cDNA or gDNA that made up the material.

Material for sequencing was peripheral blood. This chain uses TRBV5-1 with TRBJ2-7; no firm D call. The sequence was obtained from a woman older than 75 in a cohort sampled during active or convalescent COVID-19. The CDR3 is CASSGNKEQYF. As DNA, the CDR3 is TGCGCCAGCAGCGGCAACAAGGAGCAGTACTTC. Drawing the rest from reference TRBV5-1 and TRBJ2-7, the complete variable domain is KAGVTQTPRYLIKTRGQQVTLSCSPISGHRSVSWYQQTPGQGLQFLFEYFSETQRNKGNFPGRFSGRQFSNSRSEMNVSTLELGDSALYLCASSGNKEQYFGPGTRLTVT.